The 18 T cell receptor beta chains below were found in one sample sequenced in a study of cytomegalovirus exposure and HLA in healthy donors. The primer mix had 60 Vbeta and 13 Jbeta primers. This table comes from immunoSEQ multiplex PCR, and its TCRdb copy is limited to in-frame clones, with some not included. The repertoire has over 85,000 clones, 60% to 80% of them found once; the top ten carry 1.2%. Sequenced material: PBMCs. Every receptor here comes from a female donor in good health and CMV-seronegative.

The gene calls are TRBV7-2 and TRBJ1-1; 7 bases align to TRBD1. This CDR3 spans 15 amino acids. The ends lost 5 bases at V and 0 bases at J; junction bases unmatched: 6. Germline CDR1 is SGHTA and CDR2 is FQGNSA. The CDR3 region is CASSPLTGLNTEAFF. CDR3 sequence (DNA): TGTGCCAGCAGCCCATTGACAGGGTTGAACACTGAAGCTTTCTTT.

The chain couples TRBV30 to TRBJ1-6; D may be TRBD1 (6 bases). Trimming cost V 3 bases and J 7 bases, with 16 bases left between them. Germline V gene data show CDR1 as GTSNPN and CDR2 as SVGIG (reference sequence). This CDR3 is 15 amino acids long. The chain's CDR3 is CAWSTPDSLNSPLHF. The CDR3 DNA reads as TGTGCCTGGAGCACCCCGGACAGCCTAAATTCACCCCTCCACTTT.

V usage is TRBV19 and J usage is TRBJ1-5, with 8 bases fitting TRBD1. This CDR3 spans 14 amino acids. The J segment lost 7 bases and the V segment lost 6 bases, leaving 8 bases of the junction unmatched. Germline CDR1 reads LNHDA; CDR2 reads SQIVND (reference sequence). The CDR3 DNA is TGTGCCAGTAGGGCCAGGGGGCATGAACAGCCCCAGCATTTT. Translated: CASRARGHEQPQHF.

J is TRBJ1-2 and V is TRBV6-6, with D maybe TRBD1 (5 bases). In germline, CDR1 is MNHNY, CDR2 SVGAGI (reference sequence). The CDR3 is 13 amino acids. The V gene lost 7 bases and the J gene lost 6 bases, with 15 bases spanning the gap. In DNA, the CDR3 is TGTGCCAGCATCGGGACTGGGACTAATGGCTACACCTTC. Translating gives CASIGTGTNGYTF.

V usage is TRBV6-5 and J usage is TRBJ1-5; D unclear. Trimming stripped 0 bases from V and 5 bases from J, with 8 bases between. Germline CDR1 MNHEY, CDR2 SVGAGI. This CDR3 region has 14 residues. The CDR3 is CASSYSRAYQPQHF. CDR3 DNA sequence: TGTGCCAGCAGTTACTCCCGAGCCTATCAGCCCCAGCATTTT.

For this clone: Other DNA sequences in this specimen translate into the identical CDR3. V gene TRBV27 combines with J gene TRBJ2-7; TRBD1 aligns across 10 bases. V trimming: 5 bases; J trimming: 7 bases; junction bases outside the gene matches: 11. The germline CDR1 and CDR2 sequences are MNHEY and SMNVEV (reference sequence). This CDR3 has 15 residues. The CDR3 region is CASSRGGQGTREQYF. In DNA form, the CDR3 reads TGTGCCAGCAGTCGGGGGGGACAGGGGACTCGGGAGCAGTACTTC.

The chain combines TRBV21-1 with TRBJ2-7; the D call in the table, TRBD1, was not verified against the DNA. TRBV21-1 constitutes a pseudogene. The CDR3 length is 13 residues. The CDR3 coding sequence is TGTGCCAGTCAAACAGGGAAGAGGGACGAGCAGTACTTC. This sequence encodes CASQTGKRDEQYF.

The chain is built from TRBV18 and TRBJ2-3; 9 positions agree with TRBD2. The trim removed 3 bases at V and 10 bases at J, leaving 14 bases unmatched. The CDR3 runs 16 residues. Germline V gene sequence: CDR1 KGHSH, CDR2 LQKENI. CDR3 sequence reads: CASSPPGLANRAPQYF. For the CDR3, the DNA is TGTGCCAGCTCACCTCCGGGACTAGCTAATAGAGCTCCGCAGTATTTT.

This chain links TRBV6-5 with TRBJ2-1, with D possibly TRBD1 on 6 matching bases. The CDR3 contains 14 residues. The V end was cut by 7 bases, the J end by 5 bases, with 15 bases between. Germline loops: CDR1 MNHEY, CDR2 SVGAGI. The CDR3 region is CASTKGNRDNEQFF. The CDR3 DNA reads TGTGCCAGCACCAAGGGGAACAGGGACAATGAGCAGTTCTTC.

This clone was picked up one time. V usage is TRBV6-1 and J usage is TRBJ2-2, with D maybe TRBD1 (6 bases). V was pared by 6 bases and J by 1 base, with 9 bases between. Looked up from germline, CDR1 is MNHNS and CDR2 is SASEGT. There are 14 residues in the CDR3. The DNA for the CDR3 is TGTGCCAGCAGCAACAGGGTGAACACCGGGGAGCTGTTTTTT. Residues: CASSNRVNTGELFF.

This clone showed up just a few times. The rearrangement joins TRBV5-1 to TRBJ1-1; D is unresolved. Trimming removed 5 bases from V and 2 bases from J, with 13 bases in between. The germline V gene has CDR1 SGHRS and CDR2 YFSETQ. The CDR3 runs 14 residues. CDR3 sequence: CASRPTAVNTEAFF. The CDR3, as DNA: TGCGCCAGCAGACCTACAGCCGTCAACACTGAAGCTTTCTTT.

The chain couples TRBV2 to TRBJ1-3; D might be TRBD1 (5 bases). Trimming cost V 5 bases and J 2 bases, with 10 bases left between them. Germline CDR1 SNHLY, CDR2 FYNNEI. The CDR3 is 14 amino acids. The CDR3 nucleotides read TGTGCCAGCAGTCAGGGTAGCCCTGGAAACACCATATATTTT. Translation: CASSQGSPGNTIYF.

This chain links TRBV9 with TRBJ2-5, with 9 bases that match TRBD2. V lost 0 bases, J lost 1 base, and 4 bases stayed unmatched. This CDR3 is 16 amino acids long. Germline CDR1 is SGDLS and CDR2 is YYNGEE. CDR3 sequence: CASSVEAGGGQETQYF. CDR3 DNA: TGTGCCAGCAGCGTAGAAGCGGGAGGAGGCCAAGAGACCCAGTACTTC.

The chain carries TRBV18 and TRBJ2-5, with 8 bases identical to TRBD1. Germline CDR1 and CDR2: KGHSH and LQKENI. Trimming took 2 bases from V and 2 from J; bases not matched to a gene: 4. The CDR3 totals 15 residues. The CDR3 protein is CASSPSTGGQETQYF. For the CDR3, the DNA is TGTGCCAGCTCACCATCTACAGGGGGTCAAGAGACCCAGTACTTC.

Notes on this clone: Mismatch with germline at one junction end may stem from a read error. V and J are TRBV11-2 and TRBJ2-5; D remains unclear. Looked up from germline, CDR1 is SGHAT and CDR2 is FQNNGV. The CDR3 length is 14 residues. CDR3: CVSSLDEYQETQYF. CDR3 DNA sequence: TGTGTCAGCAGCTTAGATGAGTACCAAGAGACCCAGTACTTC. The variable domain in full, with the rest retrieved from reference TRBV11-2 and TRBJ2-5, is EAGVAQSPRYKIIEKRQSVAFWCNPISGHATLYWYQQILGQGPKLLIQFQNNGVVDDSQLPKDRFSAERLKGVDSTLKIQPAKLEDSAVYLCVSSLDEYQETQYFGPGTRLLVL.

The chain links TRBV7-9 to TRBJ2-7, with 10 bases matching TRBD1. The germline gives CDR1 SEHNR, CDR2 FQNEAQ (reference sequence). V lost 4 bases, J lost 3 bases, and 3 bases stayed unmatched. CDR3 length: 14 amino acids. The CDR3 loop is CASSSGTGDYEQYF. The CDR3 nucleotides read TGTGCCAGCAGCTCAGGGACAGGGGACTACGAGCAGTACTTC.

The chain employs TRBV4-1 and TRBJ1-5, with D possibly matching TRBD1 (5 bases). This CDR3 comprises 16 residues. V was shortened by 2 bases and J by 4 bases, with 15 bases between the two germline ends. Germline assignment: CDR1 MGHRA and CDR2 YSYEKL. Written as DNA, the CDR3 is TGCGCCAGCAGCCAAAGGCCGGGGGTCGGTAATCAGCCCCAGCATTTT. Its protein product is CASSQRPGVGNQPQHF.

J is TRBJ2-7 and V is TRBV2, with D possibly TRBD2 on 7 matching bases. With 1 base removed from V and 2 bases from J, the gap between germline ends came to 12 bases. In germline, CDR1 is SNHLY, CDR2 FYNNEI. CDR3 length equals 15 residues. The CDR3 loop is CASSEGGGAAYEQYF. The CDR3 coding sequence is TGTGCCAGCAGTGAAGGTGGGGGGGCTGCCTACGAGCAGTACTTC.